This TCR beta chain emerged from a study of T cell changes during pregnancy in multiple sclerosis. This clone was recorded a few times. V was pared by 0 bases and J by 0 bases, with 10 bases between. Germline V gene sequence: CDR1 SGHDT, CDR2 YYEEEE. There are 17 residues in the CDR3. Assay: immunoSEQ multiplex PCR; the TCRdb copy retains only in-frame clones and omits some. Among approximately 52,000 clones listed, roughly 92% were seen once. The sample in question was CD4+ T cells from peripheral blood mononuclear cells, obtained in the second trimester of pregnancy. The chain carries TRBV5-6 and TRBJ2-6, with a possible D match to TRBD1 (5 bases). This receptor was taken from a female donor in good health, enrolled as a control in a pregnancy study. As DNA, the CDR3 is TGTGCCAGCAGCTTGGGACAGACGAGCTCTGGGGCCAACGTCCTGACTTTC. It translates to CASSLGQTSSGANVLTF. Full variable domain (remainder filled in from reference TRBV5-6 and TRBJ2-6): DAGVTQSPTHLIKTRGQQVTLRCSPKSGHDTVSWYQQALGQGPQFIFQYYEEEERQRGNFPDRFSGHQFPNYSSELNVNALLLGDSALYLCASSLGQTSSGANVLTFGAGSRLTVL.